This TCR beta chain was obtained from a study of T cells in Graves' hyperthyroidism and ophthalmopathy. CDR1 MNHNS and CDR2 SASEGT come from the germline V gene. The V gene lost 3 bases and the J gene lost 3 bases, with 2 bases spanning the gap. This CDR3 is built from 12 residues. As to this clonotype: Its target is unknown.

Authors of the study amplified TCR beta CDR3 regions from RNA transcripts. HTBI primers were used for first-round RT-PCR of the TCR CDR3. TCRdb redid the calling of the multiplex PCR reads with MiXCR, one entry per CDR3 protein. This table holds approximately 330,000 distinct CDR3 sequences, about 20% found once. Findings of the study overall: A model built on 13 V-J features separated ophthalmopathy from stable hyperthyroidism.

The clonotype originates from a woman aged 45-60 years with Graves' hyperthyroidism. The material sequenced was blood. The chain links TRBV6-1 to TRBJ2-2; no reliable D call. CDR3 protein: CASSDYTGELFF. In DNA, the CDR3 is TGTGCCAGCAGTGATTACACCGGGGAGCTGTTTTTT.